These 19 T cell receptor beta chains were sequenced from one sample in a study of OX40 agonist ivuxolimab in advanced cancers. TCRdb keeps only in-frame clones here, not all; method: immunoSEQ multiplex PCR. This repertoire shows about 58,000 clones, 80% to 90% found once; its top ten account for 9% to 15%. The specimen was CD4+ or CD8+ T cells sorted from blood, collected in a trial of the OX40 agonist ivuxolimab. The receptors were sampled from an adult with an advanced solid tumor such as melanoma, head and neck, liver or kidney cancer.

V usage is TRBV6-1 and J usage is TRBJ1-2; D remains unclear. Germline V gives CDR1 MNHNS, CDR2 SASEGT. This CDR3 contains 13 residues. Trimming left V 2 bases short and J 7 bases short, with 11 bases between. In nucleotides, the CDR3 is TGTGCCAGCAGTGAAAGGGATGTCGCTGGCTACACCTTC. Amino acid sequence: CASSERDVAGYTF.

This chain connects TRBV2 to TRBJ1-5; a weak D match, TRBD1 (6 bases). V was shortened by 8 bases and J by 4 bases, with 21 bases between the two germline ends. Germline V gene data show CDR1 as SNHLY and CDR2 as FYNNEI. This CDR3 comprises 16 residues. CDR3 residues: CASGGEGQGRNQPQHF. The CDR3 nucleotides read TGTGCCAGCGGGGGGGAAGGCCAGGGGAGGAATCAGCCCCAGCATTTT.

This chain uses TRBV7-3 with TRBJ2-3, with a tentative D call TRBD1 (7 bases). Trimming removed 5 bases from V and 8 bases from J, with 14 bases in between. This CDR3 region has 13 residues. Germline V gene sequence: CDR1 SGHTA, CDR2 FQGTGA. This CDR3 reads CASSADREATQYF. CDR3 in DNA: TGTGCCAGCAGCGCCGACAGGGAGGCTACGCAGTATTTT.

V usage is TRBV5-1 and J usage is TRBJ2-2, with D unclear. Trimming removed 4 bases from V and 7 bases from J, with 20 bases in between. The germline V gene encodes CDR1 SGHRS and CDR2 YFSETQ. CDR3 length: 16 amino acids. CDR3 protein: CASSLTDPTSGGELFF. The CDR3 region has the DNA TGCGCCAGCAGCCTTACCGACCCCACCAGTGGCGGGGAGCTGTTTTTT.

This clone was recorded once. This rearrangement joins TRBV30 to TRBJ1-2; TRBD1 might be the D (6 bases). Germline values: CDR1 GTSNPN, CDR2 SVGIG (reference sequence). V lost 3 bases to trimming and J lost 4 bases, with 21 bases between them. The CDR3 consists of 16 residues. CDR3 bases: TGTGCCTGGAGCGGGTGGAACAGGGACGAGGGCTATGGCTACACCTTC. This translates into CAWSGWNRDEGYGYTF.

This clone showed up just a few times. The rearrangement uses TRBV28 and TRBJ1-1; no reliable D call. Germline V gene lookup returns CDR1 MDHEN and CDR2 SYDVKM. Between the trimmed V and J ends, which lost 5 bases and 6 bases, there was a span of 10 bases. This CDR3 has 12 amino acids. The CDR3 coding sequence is TGTGCCAGCAGTGACAAGGTGGCTGAAGCTTTCTTT. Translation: CASSDKVAEAFF. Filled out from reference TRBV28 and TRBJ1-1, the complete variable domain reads DVKVTQSSRYLVKRTGEKVFLECVQDMDHENMFWYRQDPGLGLRLIYFSYDVKMKEKGDIPEGYSVSREKKERFSLILESASTNQTSMYLCASSDKVAEAFFGQGTRLTVV.

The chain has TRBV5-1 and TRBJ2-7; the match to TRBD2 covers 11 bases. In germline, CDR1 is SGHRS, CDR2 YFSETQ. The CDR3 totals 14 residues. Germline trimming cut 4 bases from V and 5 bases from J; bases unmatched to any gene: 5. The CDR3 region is CASSQGLAGDEQYF. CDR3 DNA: TGCGCCAGCAGCCAAGGACTAGCGGGTGACGAGCAGTACTTC. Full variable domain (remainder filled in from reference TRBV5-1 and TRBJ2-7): KAGVTQTPRYLIKTRGQQVTLSCSPISGHRSVSWYQQTPGQGLQFLFEYFSETQRNKGNFPGRFSGRQFSNSRSEMNVSTLELGDSALYLCASSQGLAGDEQYFGPGTRLTVT.

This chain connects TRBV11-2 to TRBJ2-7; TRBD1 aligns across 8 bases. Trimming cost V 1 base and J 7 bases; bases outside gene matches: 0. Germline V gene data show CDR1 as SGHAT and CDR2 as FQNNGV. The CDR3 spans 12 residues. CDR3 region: CASSLGTGEQYV. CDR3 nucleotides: TGTGCCAGCAGCTTAGGGACAGGGGAGCAGTACGTC.

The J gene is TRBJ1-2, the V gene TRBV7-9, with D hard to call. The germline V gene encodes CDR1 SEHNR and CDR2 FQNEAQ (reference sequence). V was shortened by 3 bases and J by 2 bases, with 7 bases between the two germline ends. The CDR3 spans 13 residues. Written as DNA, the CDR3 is TGTGCCAGCAGCTTGGAAGAAAACTATGGCTACACCTTC. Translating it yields CASSLEENYGYTF.

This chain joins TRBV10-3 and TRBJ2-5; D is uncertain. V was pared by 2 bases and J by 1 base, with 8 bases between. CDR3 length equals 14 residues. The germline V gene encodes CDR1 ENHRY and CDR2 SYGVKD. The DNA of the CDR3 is TGTGCCATCAGTGAGCCAACGGCCCAAGAGACCCAGTACTTC. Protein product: CAISEPTAQETQYF.

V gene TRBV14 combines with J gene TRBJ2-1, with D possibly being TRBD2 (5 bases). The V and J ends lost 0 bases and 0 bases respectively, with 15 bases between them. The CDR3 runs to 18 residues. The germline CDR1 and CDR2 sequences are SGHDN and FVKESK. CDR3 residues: CASSQDGVGGSSYNEQFF. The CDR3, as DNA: TGTGCCAGCAGCCAAGATGGGGTAGGTGGGAGCTCCTACAATGAGCAGTTCTTC.

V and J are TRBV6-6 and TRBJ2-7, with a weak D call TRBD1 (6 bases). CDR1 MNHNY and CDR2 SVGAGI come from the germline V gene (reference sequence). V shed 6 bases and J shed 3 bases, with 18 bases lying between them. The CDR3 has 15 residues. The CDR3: CASSSDSFSFYEQYV. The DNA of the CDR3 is TGTGCCAGCAGCTCGGACAGCTTTTCGTTCTACGAGCAGTACGTC.

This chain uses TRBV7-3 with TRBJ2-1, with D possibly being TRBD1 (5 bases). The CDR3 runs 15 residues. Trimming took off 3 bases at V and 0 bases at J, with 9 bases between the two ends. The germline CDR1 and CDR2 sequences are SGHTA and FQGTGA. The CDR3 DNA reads TGTGCCAGCAGCTTTGGGGCCAGCTCCTACAATGAGCAGTTCTTC. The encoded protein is CASSFGASSYNEQFF. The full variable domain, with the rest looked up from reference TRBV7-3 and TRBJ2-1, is GAGVSQTPSNKVTEKGKYVELRCDPISGHTALYWYRQSLGQGPEFLIYFQGTGAADDSGLPNDRFFAVRPEGSVSTLKIQRTERGDSAVYLCASSFGASSYNEQFFGPGTRLTVL.

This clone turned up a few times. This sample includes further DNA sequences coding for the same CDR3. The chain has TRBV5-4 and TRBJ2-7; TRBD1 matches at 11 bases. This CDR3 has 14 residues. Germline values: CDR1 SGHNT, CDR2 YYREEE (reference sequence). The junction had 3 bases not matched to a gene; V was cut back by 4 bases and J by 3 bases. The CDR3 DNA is TGTGCCAGCAGCCCCGGGACAGGGGGCTACGAGCAGTACTTC. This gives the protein CASSPGTGGYEQYF.

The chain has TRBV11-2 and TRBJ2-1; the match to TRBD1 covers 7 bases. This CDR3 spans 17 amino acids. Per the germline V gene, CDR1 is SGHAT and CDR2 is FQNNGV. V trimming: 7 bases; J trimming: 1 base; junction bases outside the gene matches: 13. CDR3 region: CASTYSPVTGSYNEQFF. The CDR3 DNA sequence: TGTGCCAGCACCTACTCCCCGGTGACAGGGTCCTACAATGAGCAGTTCTTC.

CDR3 bases: TGTGCCAGCAGTTCCCGGGACCGAACTTCGAACACTGAAGCTTTCTTT. Translated: CASSSRDRTSNTEAFF. This chain uses TRBV27 with TRBJ1-1; tentative D call: TRBD1 (5 bases). The V gene lost 4 bases and the J gene lost 1 base, with 16 bases spanning the gap. Germline CDR1 MNHEY, CDR2 SMNVEV (reference sequence). CDR3 size: 16 residues.

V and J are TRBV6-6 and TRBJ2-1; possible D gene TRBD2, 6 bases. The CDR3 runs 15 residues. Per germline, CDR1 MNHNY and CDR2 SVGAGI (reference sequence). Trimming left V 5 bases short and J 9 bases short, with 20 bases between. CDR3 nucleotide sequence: TGTGCCAGCAGTCCAGCCGGGGGAATTGGCGGTGAGCAGTTCTTC. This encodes CASSPAGGIGGEQFF.

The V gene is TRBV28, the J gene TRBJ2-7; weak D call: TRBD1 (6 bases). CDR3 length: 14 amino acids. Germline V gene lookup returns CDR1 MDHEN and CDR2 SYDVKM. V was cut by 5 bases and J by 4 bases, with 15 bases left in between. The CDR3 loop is CASSALGTQYEQYF. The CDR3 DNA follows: TGTGCCAGCAGTGCCCTTGGGACACAATACGAGCAGTACTTC.

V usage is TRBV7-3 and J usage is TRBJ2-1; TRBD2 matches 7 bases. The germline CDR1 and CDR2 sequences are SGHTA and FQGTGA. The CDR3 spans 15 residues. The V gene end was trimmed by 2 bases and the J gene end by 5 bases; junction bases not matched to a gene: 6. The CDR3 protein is CASSLSAGADNEQFF. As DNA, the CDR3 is TGTGCCAGCAGCTTATCGGCGGGAGCAGACAATGAGCAGTTCTTC.